Detailed here is one TCR beta chain. The antigen is unknown. This sample stems from a study of neurological immune-mediated disorders. Study outcomes and limitations: The greatest degree of TCR clonal expansion was observed in HTLV-1-associated myelopathy, with the lowest in multiple sclerosis, below that of healthy controls.

5'RACE generated cDNA with 10-nucleotide random UMIs. MiXCR was run by TCRdb on the 5' RACE reads, yielding one entry per CDR3 protein. The sample holds 60,000 to 85,000 distinct CDR3 sequences, roughly 4.8% seen once. This TCR was sampled from a woman aged 30 to 39 with multiple sclerosis. Specimen: PBMCs.

In nucleotides, the CDR3 is TGTGCCAGCAGCTTTGATTCTTCCTACGAGCAGTACTTC. Translating it yields CASSFDSSYEQYF. The V gene is TRBV7-2, the J gene TRBJ2-7; D not resolved. The germline V gene has CDR1 SGHTA and CDR2 FQGNSA. The CDR3 extends over 13 amino acids. V lost 3 bases and J 1 base, leaving 7 bases between the germline ends.